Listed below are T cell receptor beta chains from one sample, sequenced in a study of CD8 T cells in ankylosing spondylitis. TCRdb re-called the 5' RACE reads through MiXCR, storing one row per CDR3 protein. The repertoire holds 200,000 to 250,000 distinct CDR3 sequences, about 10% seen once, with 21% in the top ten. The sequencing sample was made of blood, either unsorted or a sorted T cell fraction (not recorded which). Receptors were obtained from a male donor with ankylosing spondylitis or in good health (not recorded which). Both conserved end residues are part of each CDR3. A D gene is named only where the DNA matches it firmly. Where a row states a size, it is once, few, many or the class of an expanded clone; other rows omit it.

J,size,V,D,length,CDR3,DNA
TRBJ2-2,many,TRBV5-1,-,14,CASSLNPDTGELFF,TGCGCCAGCAGCTTGAATCCGGACACCGGGGAGCTGTTTTTT
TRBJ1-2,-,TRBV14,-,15,CASSQVADANYGYTF,TGTGCCAGCAGCCAAGTCGCAGATGCTAACTATGGCTACACCTTC
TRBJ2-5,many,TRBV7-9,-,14,CASSSTGRLETQYF,TGTGCCAGCAGCAGCACTGGCCGATTGGAGACCCAGTACTTC
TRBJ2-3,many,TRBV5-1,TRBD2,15,CASSSGGRITDTQYF,TGCGCCAGCAGCTCGGGGGGGCGAATCACAGATACGCAGTATTTT
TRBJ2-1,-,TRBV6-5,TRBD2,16,CASSYFSGGTYNEQFF,TGTGCCAGCAGTTACTTTAGCGGGGGGACCTACAATGAGCAGTTCTTC
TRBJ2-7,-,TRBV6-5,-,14,CASSSGGESYEQYF,TGTGCCAGCAGTTCGGGGGGCGAATCCTACGAGCAGTACTTC
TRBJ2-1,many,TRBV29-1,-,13,CSVELDRYNEQFF,TGCAGCGTTGAGCTGGACAGATACAATGAGCAGTTCTTC
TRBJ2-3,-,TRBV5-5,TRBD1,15,CASSGRDRATDTQYF,TGTGCCAGCAGTGGCCGCGACAGGGCCACAGATACGCAGTATTTT
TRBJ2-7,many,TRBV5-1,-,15,CASSSAGTASYEQYF,TGCGCCAGCAGCAGTGCCGGGACGGCCTCCTACGAGCAGTACTTC
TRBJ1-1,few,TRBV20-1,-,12,CSGAGPSVEAFF,TGCAGTGGTGCCGGGCCCTCGGTGGAGGCTTTCTTT
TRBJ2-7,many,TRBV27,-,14,CASRLDSHQYEQYF,TGTGCCAGCAGGCTGGACAGTCACCAATACGAGCAGTACTTC
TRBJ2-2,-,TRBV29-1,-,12,CSVGQNTGELFF,TGCAGCGTTGGACAGAACACCGGGGAGCTGTTTTTT
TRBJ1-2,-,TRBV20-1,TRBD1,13,CSAKGTGGLGYPF,TGCAGTGCAAAGGGGACAGGGGGTTTAGGCTACCCCTTC
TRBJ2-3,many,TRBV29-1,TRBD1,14,CSATGTGTGDTQYF,TGCAGCGCAACCGGGACAGGGACTGGAGATACGCAGTATTTT
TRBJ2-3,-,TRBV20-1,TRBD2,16,CSASYSRGGPADTQYF,TGCAGTGCTAGTTACTCGCGGGGGGGCCCGGCAGATACGCAGTATTTT
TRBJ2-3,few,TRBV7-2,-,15,CASSFDAKTTDTQYF,TGTGCCAGCAGCTTCGACGCAAAGACCACAGATACGCAGTATTTT
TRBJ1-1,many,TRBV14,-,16,CASSFRDRASGTEAFF,TGTGCCAGCAGCTTCCGCGACCGGGCTAGTGGCACTGAAGCTTTCTTT
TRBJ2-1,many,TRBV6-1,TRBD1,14,CASSAGSQGNEQFF,TGTGCCAGCAGTGCGGGCTCACAGGGGAATGAGCAGTTCTTC
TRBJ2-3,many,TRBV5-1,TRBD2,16,CASSLAFQRGGDTQYF,TGCGCCAGCAGCTTGGCTTTCCAGCGGGGAGGAGATACGCAGTATTTT
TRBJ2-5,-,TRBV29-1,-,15,CSVGPTGCQNETQYF,TGCAGCGTTGGTCCGACGGGCTGTCAGAATGAGACCCAGTACTTC
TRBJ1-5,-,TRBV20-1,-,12,CSASSLNQPQHF,TGCAGTGCTAGCTCGCTGAATCAGCCCCAGCATTTT
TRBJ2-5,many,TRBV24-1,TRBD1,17,CATSDRRQGTYQETQYF,TGTGCCACCAGTGATCGACGACAGGGGACGTACCAAGAGACCCAGTACTTC
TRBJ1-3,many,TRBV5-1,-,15,CASSSGTSSGNTIYF,TGCGCCAGCAGCTCAGGGACCAGCTCTGGAAACACCATATATTTT
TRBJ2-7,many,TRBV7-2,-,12,CASSLAPGEQYF,TGTGCCAGCAGCTTAGCGCCGGGCGAGCAGTACTTC
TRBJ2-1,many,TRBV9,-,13,CASSVNNQGEQFF,TGTGCCAGCAGCGTAAACAACCAGGGTGAGCAGTTCTTC
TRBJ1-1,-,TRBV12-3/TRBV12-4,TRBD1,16,CASTPTGSNENTEAFF,TGTGCCAGCACCCCGACAGGGTCTAACGAGAACACTGAAGCTTTCTTT
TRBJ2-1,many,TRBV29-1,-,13,CSVEEVGGPEQFF,TGCAGCGTTGAAGAGGTTGGGGGGCCTGAGCAGTTCTTC
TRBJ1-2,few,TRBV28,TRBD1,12,CASTRTGGGYTF,TGTGCCAGCACCAGGACAGGGGGCGGCTACACCTTC
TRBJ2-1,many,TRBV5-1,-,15,CASSLADPTRDEQFF,TGCGCCAGCAGCTTGGCCGACCCGACGCGTGATGAGCAGTTCTTC
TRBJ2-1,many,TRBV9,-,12,CASSFQGGEQFF,TGTGCCAGCAGCTTCCAGGGTGGTGAGCAGTTCTTC
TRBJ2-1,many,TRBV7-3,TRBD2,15,CASSSSGGDNNEQFF,TGTGCCAGCAGCTCTAGCGGGGGGGATAACAATGAGCAGTTCTTC
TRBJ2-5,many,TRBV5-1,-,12,CASSFQLETQYF,TGCGCCAGCAGCTTCCAGTTGGAGACCCAGTACTTC
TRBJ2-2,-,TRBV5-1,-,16,CASSVTGTANTGELFF,TGCGCCAGCAGCGTGACCGGGACCGCGAACACCGGGGAGCTGTTTTTT
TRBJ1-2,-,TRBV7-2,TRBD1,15,CASSSMGQNNYGYTF,TGTGCCAGCAGCTCAATGGGACAGAATAACTATGGCTACACCTTC
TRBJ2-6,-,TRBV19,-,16,CASSMVQGSGANVLTF,TGTGCCAGTAGTATGGTGCAGGGGAGTGGGGCCAACGTCCTGACTTTC
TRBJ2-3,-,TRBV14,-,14,CASSQSLAVDTQYF,TGTGCCAGCAGCCAAAGCCTAGCAGTGGATACGCAGTATTTT
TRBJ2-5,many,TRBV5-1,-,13,CASFLDLQETQYF,TGCGCCAGCTTTCTGGATCTCCAAGAGACCCAGTACTTC
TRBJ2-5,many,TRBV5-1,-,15,CASSLVAVYQETQYF,TGCGCCAGCAGCTTGGTGGCAGTTTACCAAGAGACCCAGTACTTC
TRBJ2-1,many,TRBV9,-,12,CASSPRDIEQFF,TGTGCCAGCAGCCCCCGGGACATTGAGCAGTTCTTC
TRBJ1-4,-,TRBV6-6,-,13,CASSSTGSGKLFF,TGTGCCAGCAGTTCCACAGGGTCTGGAAAACTGTTTTTT
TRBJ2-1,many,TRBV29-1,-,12,CSVRRDGDEQFF,TGCAGCGTTCGTCGGGACGGCGATGAGCAGTTCTTC
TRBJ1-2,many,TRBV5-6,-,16,CASSLGSIGGIYGYTF,TGTGCCAGCAGCTTGGGGTCGATAGGGGGTATTTATGGCTACACCTTC
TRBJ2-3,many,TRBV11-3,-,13,CASSLEWGGAQYF,TGTGCCAGCAGCTTAGAATGGGGTGGCGCGCAGTATTTT
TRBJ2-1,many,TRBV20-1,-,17,CSARDPGHQSSYNEQFF,TGCAGTGCTAGAGACCCGGGACACCAGTCCTCCTACAATGAGCAGTTCTTC